These 27 T cell receptor beta chains came from one sample sequenced in a study of radiation and T cells in renal cell carcinoma (dated by TCRdb to 2020 to 2021). The library came from the immunoSEQ multiplex PCR assay. The source is immuneACCESS, and TCRdb retained only in-frame sequences with V and J called. Part of the clones is not carried over; for the studies checked, unresolved V genes explain less than half of this, and the remainder is unexplained. The sample yields roughly 150,000 clones; about nine tenths were counted once. The top ten clones comprise 13% of the sample. The intended sense of this specimen's time point label: blood 2 weeks post-SBRT. In the paper's terms, the treatment or condition label means: 15 Gy SBRT to primary tumor, nephrectomy 4 weeks later. Sample: blood, taken from a patient whose treatment included radiotherapy and nephrectomy. The receptors were gathered from a woman aged 45-59 years with renal cell carcinoma.

Written as DNA, the CDR3 is TGTGCCAGCAGTGAGTCCGAGGTGGGCACTGAAGCTTTCTTT. It specifies CASSESEVGTEAFF. This rearrangement joins TRBV2 to TRBJ1-1; no clear D gene. Trimming removed 3 bases at V and 4 bases at J, with 12 bases between. The CDR3 covers 14 residues. The germline V gene encodes CDR1 SNHLY and CDR2 FYNNEI.

The rearrangement joins TRBV7-9 to TRBJ1-6; D gene uncertain. Germline values: CDR1 SEHNR, CDR2 FQNEAQ (reference sequence). V was shortened by 6 bases and J by 8 bases, with 11 bases between the two germline ends. The CDR3 is 13 residues long. The CDR3 region has the DNA TGTGCCAGCAGTTGGTCAGAATATTCACCCCTCCACTTT. Its translation: CASSWSEYSPLHF.

This CDR3 is CASSLSQGTYNEQFF. The DNA for the CDR3 is TGTGCCAGCAGCTTATCGCAGGGAACTTACAATGAGCAGTTCTTC. The V call is TRBV7-3, the J call TRBJ2-1; D perhaps matches TRBD1 (5 bases). Trimming left V 2 bases short and J 4 bases short, with 12 bases between. Germline lookup yields CDR1 SGHTA and CDR2 FQGTGA. CDR3 length equals 15 residues.

The chain recombines TRBV2 with TRBJ2-3; weak D call: TRBD1 (5 bases). V lost 9 bases to trimming and J lost 2 bases, with 12 bases between them. The CDR3 has 13 amino acids. The germline gives CDR1 SNHLY, CDR2 FYNNEI. CDR3 coding DNA: TGTGCCAGTTTAGGGGCAGTCACAGATACGCAGTATTTT. The encoded protein is CASLGAVTDTQYF.

The chain is built from TRBV9 and TRBJ1-2; TRBD1 matches at 11 bases. Germline-derived CDR1 and CDR2 are SGDLS and YYNGEE. V was pared by 5 bases and J by 7 bases, with 7 bases of the junction left unmatched. The CDR3 runs 14 residues. The CDR3 coding sequence is TGTGCCAGCAGTTATGGACAGGGGGCGAGTGGCTACACCTTC. Protein product: CASSYGQGASGYTF.

The chain has TRBV5-6 and TRBJ2-3; possible D gene TRBD1, 6 bases. Trimming stripped 0 bases from V and 2 bases from J, with 13 bases between. This CDR3 has 16 amino acids. Germline loops: CDR1 SGHDT, CDR2 YYEEEE. CDR3 residues: CASSLVAGANTDTQYF. The CDR3 DNA reads TGTGCCAGCAGCTTGGTGGCAGGGGCCAACACAGATACGCAGTATTTT.

This sequence joins TRBV6-5 and TRBJ2-3; TRBD2 matches at 12 bases. Germline V CDR1 and CDR2: MNHEY, SVGAGI. The CDR3 consists of 15 residues. V lost 4 bases to trimming and J lost 3 bases; unmatched junction nucleotides: 2. CDR3 bases: TGTGCCAGCAGTTTCGGACTAGCGGGAACAGATACGCAGTATTTT. Translated: CASSFGLAGTDTQYF.

The rearrangement uses TRBV6-6 and TRBJ1-4; tentatively, D is TRBD1 (5 bases). V lost 6 bases and J 11 bases, leaving 13 bases between the germline ends. Germline V gene sequence: CDR1 MNHNY, CDR2 SVGAGI (reference sequence). There are 12 residues in the CDR3. Written as DNA, the CDR3 is TGTGCCAGCAGCCCTACCGGGGGGAAACTGTTTTTT. Its translation is CASSPTGGKLFF.

The chain carries TRBV5-1 and TRBJ1-6; TRBD1 agrees at 7 bases. The CDR3 totals 15 residues. The germline CDR1 and CDR2 sequences are SGHRS and YFSETQ. Germline trimming cut 3 bases from V and 5 bases from J; bases unmatched to any gene: 5. In nucleotides, the CDR3 is TGCGCCAGCAGCTCTTCGACAGGGAATAATTCACCCCTCCACTTT. This sequence encodes CASSSSTGNNSPLHF.

This clone was observed a single time. The chain joins TRBV6-6 to TRBJ2-1; 9 bases align to TRBD1. This CDR3 has 15 amino acids. V lost 6 bases, J lost 2 bases, and 5 bases stayed unmatched. Germline V gene sequence: CDR1 MNHNY, CDR2 SVGAGI (reference sequence). For the CDR3, the DNA is TGTGCCAGCAGACCCCGGGACAGGGCCTACAATGAGCAGTTCTTC. This sequence encodes CASRPRDRAYNEQFF.

The chain recombines TRBV18 with TRBJ2-7, with TRBD1 matching 7 bases. This CDR3 is 14 amino acids long. CDR1 KGHSH and CDR2 LQKENI come from the germline V gene. V gave up 8 bases and J gave up 0 bases; unmatched junction bases: 7. CDR3 bases: TGTGCCAGCACGGGACAGACCAACTCCTACGAGCAGTACTTC. Its protein product is CASTGQTNSYEQYF.

DNA of the CDR3: TGTGCCAGCAGTGTCCAGCGGGGCTCAGATACGCAGTATTTT. It codes for CASSVQRGSDTQYF. The chain joins TRBV25-1 to TRBJ2-3; 7 bases match TRBD2. The V and J ends lost 4 bases and 4 bases, in that order; junction bases with no gene match: 5. Germline V gene lookup returns CDR1 MGHDK and CDR2 SYGVNS. This CDR3 comprises 14 residues.

V gene TRBV11-3 combines with J gene TRBJ2-3, with TRBD2 as a possible D gene (6 bases). This CDR3 spans 14 amino acids. Trimming took 2 bases from V and 6 from J, leaving 12 bases between them. Germline V gene lookup returns CDR1 SGHNT and CDR2 YENEEA. CDR3: CASSLSPGEDTQYF. CDR3 bases: TGTGCCAGCAGCTTATCCCCGGGGGAGGATACGCAGTATTTT.

CDR3 sequence: CASSYEGRGTEAFF. The CDR3 DNA sequence: TGTGCCAGCAGCTACGAGGGGAGAGGGACTGAAGCTTTCTTT. The rearrangement uses TRBV7-9 and TRBJ1-1, with TRBD1 as a possible D gene (5 bases). Germline V gene lookup returns CDR1 SEHNR and CDR2 FQNEAQ (reference sequence). The CDR3 runs to 14 residues. The V end lost 4 bases, the J end lost 5 bases, and 14 bases lay between the germline ends.

The chain uses TRBV9 and TRBJ2-3; possibly TRBD2 for D (5 bases). The V gene's germline CDR1 is SGDLS and CDR2 YYNGEE. The ends were cut back, 4 bases at V and 4 bases at J, with 10 bases in the middle. This CDR3 is 13 amino acids long. The chain's CDR3 is CASSPRGPDTQYF. The CDR3 DNA reads as TGTGCCAGCAGCCCCCGGGGTCCAGATACGCAGTATTTT.

The chain recombines TRBV20-1 with TRBJ1-2, with TRBD1 matching 8 bases. The CDR3 is 11 residues long. Per germline, CDR1 DFQATT and CDR2 SNEGSKA (reference sequence). V shed 3 bases, J shed 6 bases, and the junction held 0 bases outside the gene matches. The CDR3 nucleotides read TGCAGTGCTAGGGGACAGGATGGCTACACCTTC. It translates to CSARGQDGYTF.

The V call is TRBV27, the J call TRBJ2-7, with a possible D match to TRBD1 (6 bases). Germline loops: CDR1 MNHEY, CDR2 SMNVEV (reference sequence). The CDR3 extends over 12 amino acids. Trimming took off 5 bases at V and 3 bases at J, with 8 bases between the two ends. The CDR3 nucleotides read TGTGCCAGCAGTCCAGGGGTCTACGAGCAGTACTTC. Translating it yields CASSPGVYEQYF.

This chain uses TRBV2 with TRBJ1-1; 9 bases map to TRBD1. The V gene end was trimmed by 5 bases and the J gene end by 1 base; junction bases not matched to a gene: 8. Germline CDR1 SNHLY, CDR2 FYNNEI. The CDR3 runs 16 residues. The CDR3 DNA follows: TGTGCCAGCAGTCCGGGACAGGGCTTTGGGAACACTGAAGCTTTCTTT. Translating gives CASSPGQGFGNTEAFF. Filled out from reference TRBV2 and TRBJ1-1, the complete variable domain reads EPEVTQTPSHQVTQMGQEVILRCVPISNHLYFYWYRQILGQKVEFLVSFYNNEISEKSEIFDDQFSVERPDGSNFTLKIRSTKLEDSAMYFCASSPGQGFGNTEAFFGQGTRLTVV.

The V call is TRBV6-5, the J call TRBJ1-5; D is ambiguous. From germline, CDR1 is MNHEY and CDR2 SVGAGI. This CDR3 contains 15 residues. V was cut by 0 bases and J by 7 bases, with 13 bases left in between. DNA of the CDR3: TGTGCCAGCAGTTACTCGTCCGCGGCCCCCCAGCCCCAGCATTTT. Translating it yields CASSYSSAAPQPQHF.

This chain's CDR3 is CASSLSTGGNTEAFF. CDR3 DNA sequence: TGTGCCAGCAGCTTATCGACAGGGGGAAACACTGAAGCTTTCTTT. J is TRBJ1-1 and V is TRBV7-6, with TRBD1 matching over 9 bases. Germline CDR1 is SGHVS and CDR2 is FNYEAQ. The CDR3 totals 15 residues. Trimming at V came to 2 bases and at J to 2 bases, leaving 3 bases not matched to a gene.

The rearrangement joins TRBV7-9 to TRBJ1-1; 8 nucleotides match TRBD1. In germline, CDR1 is SEHNR, CDR2 FQNEAQ (reference sequence). Trimming took 8 bases from V and 5 from J; bases not matched to a gene: 16. This CDR3 comprises 16 residues. CDR3 sequence reads: CASDDEQGAGWTEAFF. In nucleotides, the CDR3 is TGTGCCAGCGACGATGAGCAGGGGGCTGGGTGGACTGAAGCTTTCTTT.

The chain carries TRBV19 and TRBJ2-4, with D possibly TRBD1 on 6 matching bases. CDR1 and CDR2 (germline): LNHDA, SQIVND (reference sequence). V shed 2 bases and J shed 1 base, with 9 bases lying between them. The CDR3 length is 15 residues. CDR3 coding DNA: TGTGCCAGTAGTATATCAGGGGAGGCCAAAAACATTCAGTACTTC. Protein sequence: CASSISGEAKNIQYF.

The gene calls are TRBV15 and TRBJ2-2, with D perhaps given as TRBD1 or TRBD2 (5 bases each). Trimming pared 6 bases from V and 2 bases from J, leaving 19 bases between. The CDR3 consists of 17 residues. Germline V gene sequence: CDR1 LNHNV, CDR2 YYDKDF (reference sequence). The CDR3 is CATRTTVWGPNTGELFF. The DNA of the CDR3 is TGTGCCACCAGAACCACGGTGTGGGGACCAAACACCGGGGAGCTGTTTTTT.

The rearrangement joins TRBV25-1 to TRBJ1-1; D not resolved. This CDR3 contains 13 residues. Trimming removed 2 bases from V and 1 base from J, with 5 bases in between. The V gene's germline CDR1 is MGHDK and CDR2 SYGVNS. Here the CDR3 reads CASSEPRNTEAFF. CDR3 nucleotide sequence: TGTGCCAGCAGTGAACCGAGGAACACTGAAGCTTTCTTT. The variable domain in full, with the rest retrieved from reference TRBV25-1 and TRBJ1-1, is EADIYQTPRYLVIGTGKKITLECSQTMGHDKMYWYQQDPGMELHLIHYSYGVNSTEKGDLSSESTVSRIRTEHFPLTLESARPSHTSQYLCASSEPRNTEAFFGQGTRLTVV.

This rearrangement joins TRBV9 to TRBJ1-2; no reliable D call. The CDR3 consists of 18 residues. V was shortened by 4 bases and J by 5 bases, with 27 bases between the two germline ends. Per the germline V gene, CDR1 is SGDLS and CDR2 is YYNGEE. CDR3 DNA sequence: TGTGCCAGCAGCCCCCGGTCGCCCGAGCGGAAAACCGCATATGGCTACACCTTC. This encodes CASSPRSPERKTAYGYTF.

This clone was detected a few times. The chain carries TRBV4-1 and TRBJ2-1, with 7 bases fitting TRBD1. Germline loops: CDR1 MGHRA, CDR2 YSYEKL. Losses at the gene ends were 4 bases for V and 3 bases for J; bases not matched to a gene: 6. The CDR3 extends over 15 amino acids. CDR3 sequence: CASSLGQGVYNEQFF. The CDR3 bases are TGCGCCAGCAGCCTGGGGCAGGGGGTCTACAATGAGCAGTTCTTC.

The chain combines TRBV19 with TRBJ1-6; TRBD1 agrees at 7 bases. Looked up from germline, CDR1 is LNHDA and CDR2 is SQIVND (reference sequence). The junction had 20 bases not matched to a gene; V was cut back by 3 bases and J by 9 bases. The CDR3 is 19 amino acids. The CDR3 spells CASSMVPEGLTGIFSPLHF. The CDR3 DNA follows: TGTGCCAGTAGTATGGTCCCCGAGGGACTGACAGGGATTTTTTCACCCCTCCACTTT.